This is a list of T cell receptor beta chains from one sample in a study of early T cells in non-severe SARS-CoV-2 infection. TCRdb re-derived calls from the 5' RACE reads in MiXCR, one entry per CDR3 protein. This table has some 46,000 distinct CDR3 sequences, roughly 8.8% appearing once. Sequencing used whole blood. All receptors derive from an adult who was a healthcare worker with PCR-confirmed SARS-CoV-2 infection or an uninfected control (not recorded which). Each CDR3 is given with its conserved first and last residue. Each record gives: J gene, clone size, D gene, V gene, CDR3 protein, CDR3 DNA. A D gene is named only where the DNA matches it firmly. Size is omitted from some rows. Given values are once, few, many or a class for expanded clones.

>TRBJ1-6|few|NA|TRBV20-1
CSARAGGGLRSPLHF
TGCAGTGCTAGAGCCGGGGGGGGCTTACGGTCACCCCTCCACTTT
>TRBJ2-5|many|TRBD2|TRBV20-1
CSATGLAGVGETQYF
TGCAGTGCTACAGGACTAGCGGGAGTCGGTGAGACCCAGTACTTC
>TRBJ1-2|NA|NA|TRBV29-1
CSVHQSRDRNYGYTF
TGCAGCGTTCACCAAAGCCGCGACAGGAACTATGGCTACACCTTC
>TRBJ1-1|many|NA|TRBV6-6
CASSYLNLGGTNTEAFF
TGTGCCAGCAGTTACCTAAATCTAGGGGGTACGAACACTGAAGCTTTCTTT
>TRBJ2-7|few|NA|TRBV21-1
CASHPGEGYEQYF
TGTGCCAGCCATCCAGGCGAGGGGTACGAGCAGTACTTC
>TRBJ2-7|many|NA|TRBV7-9
CASSSAAGLGSYEQYF
TGTGCCAGCAGCTCGGCGGCGGGGTTAGGATCCTACGAGCAGTACTTC
>TRBJ2-7|many|NA|TRBV6-1
CASSDRAGDSSYEQYF
TGTGCCAGCAGTGACCGCGCAGGCGATAGCTCCTACGAGCAGTACTTC
>TRBJ2-3|many|NA|TRBV5-6
CASSFWGRTDTQYF
TGTGCCAGCAGCTTTTGGGGGAGGACAGATACGCAGTATTTT
>TRBJ2-1|many|TRBD2|TRBV19
CASTGRLAGIYNEQFF
TGTGCCAGTACCGGTCGACTAGCGGGAATCTACAATGAGCAGTTCTTC
>TRBJ1-6|few|NA|TRBV11-2
CASSLDPGVSPLHF
TGTGCCAGCAGCTTAGATCCAGGTGTTTCACCCCTCCACTTT
>TRBJ1-6|few|TRBD1|TRBV20-1
CSARDRQGNSPLHF
TGCAGTGCTAGAGATCGACAGGGAAACTCACCCCTCCACTTT
>TRBJ2-3|many|NA|TRBV29-1
CSVVVQNTDTQYF
TGCAGCGTTGTGGTTCAGAACACAGATACGCAGTATTTT
>TRBJ2-3|once|TRBD2|TRBV5-1
CASSRTSGRVDTQYF
TGCGCCAGCAGCAGGACCAGCGGGAGAGTAGATACGCAGTATTTT
>TRBJ2-7|many|NA|TRBV28
CASSLGPPYEQYF
TGTGCCAGCAGTTTAGGGCCGCCCTACGAGCAGTACTTC
>TRBJ1-5|medium-sized|NA|TRBV7-2
CASSLVPASNQPQHF
TGTGCCAGCAGCTTAGTCCCCGCGAGCAATCAGCCCCAGCATTTT
>TRBJ2-3|NA|NA|TRBV29-1
CSVERSEADTQYF
TGCAGCGTTGAAAGGTCGGAGGCAGATACGCAGTATTTT
>TRBJ2-6|few|NA|TRBV7-9
CASSLAGANVLTF
TGTGCCAGCAGCTTGGCTGGGGCCAACGTCCTGACTTTC
>TRBJ2-3|NA|TRBD2|TRBV6-2/TRBV6-3
CASSYGTSGSTDTQYF
TGTGCCAGCAGTTACGGGACTAGCGGGAGCACAGATACGCAGTATTTT
>TRBJ2-1|NA|TRBD1|TRBV28
CASSFLGQGAQFF
TGTGCCAGCAGTTTTTTGGGACAGGGGGCTCAGTTCTTC
>TRBJ2-1|many|TRBD2|TRBV20-1
CSASSGGGEQFF
TGCAGTGCTAGTTCTGGCGGGGGTGAGCAGTTCTTC
>TRBJ2-1|many|TRBD2|TRBV12-3/TRBV12-4
CASSYTSGYNEQFF
TGTGCCAGCAGTTATACTAGCGGCTACAATGAGCAGTTCTTC
>TRBJ1-2|few|TRBD1|TRBV27
CASSWTGENYGYTF
TGTGCCAGCAGTTGGACAGGAGAGAACTATGGCTACACCTTC
>TRBJ1-5|few|NA|TRBV7-2
CASSSHQGQPQHF
TGTGCCAGCAGCTCCCACCAGGGTCAGCCCCAGCATTTT
>TRBJ2-7|NA|NA|TRBV20-1
CSALGASGSQTYEQYF
TGCAGTGCACTAGGGGCATCGGGAAGTCAAACCTACGAGCAGTACTTC
>TRBJ1-4|many|TRBD1|TRBV10-3
CAISDQGVEKLFF
TGTGCCATCAGTGACCAGGGGGTTGAAAAACTGTTTTTT
>TRBJ2-5|few|TRBD1|TRBV28
CASSSTGRTGYQETQYF
TGTGCCAGCAGTTCAACCGGTAGGACAGGGTACCAAGAGACCCAGTACTTC
>TRBJ2-5|many|NA|TRBV28
CASSRVGRVETQYF
TGTGCCAGCAGTCGCGTGGGCCGGGTGGAGACCCAGTACTTC
>TRBJ2-4|NA|NA|TRBV20-1
CSAKQGTLAKNIQYF
TGCAGTGCGAAACAGGGGACTCTAGCCAAAAACATTCAGTACTTC
>TRBJ2-1|many|NA|TRBV28
CASRGASEVHEQFF
TGTGCCAGCAGGGGGGCTAGCGAGGTCCATGAGCAGTTCTTC
>TRBJ1-5|many|TRBD1|TRBV20-1
CSATDPGQLNQPQHF
TGCAGTGCTACGGATCCGGGACAGCTAAATCAGCCCCAGCATTTT
>TRBJ2-1|many|TRBD2|TRBV11-2
CASSLDESSGRGDEQFF
TGTGCCAGCAGCTTAGATGAAAGTAGCGGGAGGGGGGATGAGCAGTTCTTC
>TRBJ2-7|NA|NA|TRBV4-3
CASSQDDSSSYEQYF
TGCGCCAGCAGCCAAGATGACAGTAGCTCCTACGAGCAGTACTTC
>TRBJ2-7|NA|TRBD2|TRBV28
CASRANGLAGGLRYF
TGTGCCAGCAGGGCCAACGGACTAGCGGGAGGGCTCCGGTACTTC
>TRBJ2-7|many|TRBD1|TRBV5-1
CASSLGLTGGRTSSYEQYF
TGCGCCAGCAGCTTGGGTTTAACAGGGGGCCGGACTTCCTCCTACGAGCAGTACTTC
>TRBJ1-1|many|NA|TRBV20-1
CSAKEGALEAFF
TGCAGTGCTAAAGAAGGGGCCCTAGAAGCTTTCTTT
>TRBJ2-4|NA|TRBD1|TRBV19
CATRTGGSIQYF
TGTGCCACCCGGACAGGGGGAAGCATTCAGTACTTC
>TRBJ2-3|NA|NA|TRBV28
CASFEGGAQDTQYF
TGTGCCAGCTTCGAAGGAGGGGCGCAGGATACGCAGTATTTT
>TRBJ2-1|many|NA|TRBV12-3/TRBV12-4
CASSPRGAYEQFF
TGTGCCAGCAGTCCCCGAGGAGCCTATGAGCAGTTCTTC
>TRBJ2-5|NA|TRBD2|TRBV11-2
CASSFSGRETQYF
TGTGCCAGCAGCTTCAGCGGGAGGGAGACCCAGTACTTC
>TRBJ1-3|NA|NA|TRBV7-2
CASSASIDSGNTIYF
TGTGCCAGCAGCGCTTCAATAGACTCTGGAAACACCATATATTTT
>TRBJ2-5|many|NA|TRBV6-2/TRBV6-3
CASSQETQYF
TGTGCCAGCAGCCAAGAGACCCAGTACTTC
>TRBJ1-6|few|TRBD1|TRBV7-9
CASTLDPGGFSPLHF
TGTGCCAGCACCCTAGATCCAGGGGGATTTTCACCCCTCCACTTT
>TRBJ1-2|many|NA|TRBV12-3/TRBV12-4
CASSLAFYYGYTF
TGTGCCAGCAGTTTAGCGTTTTACTATGGCTACACCTTC
>TRBJ2-6|many|TRBD2|TRBV20-1
CSARSRREGDSGANVLTF
TGCAGTGCCAGGTCCCGGCGGGAGGGCGACTCTGGGGCCAACGTCCTGACTTTC
>TRBJ2-7|NA|NA|TRBV6-2/TRBV6-3
CASSQPFYRYEQYF
TGTGCCAGCAGCCAGCCCTTCTACAGGTACGAGCAGTACTTC
>TRBJ2-5|many|TRBD2|TRBV12-3/TRBV12-4
CASSREGLGETQYF
TGTGCCAGCTCGCGGGAGGGCCTCGGAGAGACCCAGTACTTC
>TRBJ2-1|many|TRBD2|TRBV3-1
CASSPLGGLAGGEQFF
TGTGCCAGCAGCCCCCTAGGGGGACTAGCGGGAGGGGAGCAGTTCTTC
>TRBJ2-1|NA|TRBD2|TRBV12-3/TRBV12-4
CASSFSGLAGGGRADEQFF
TGTGCCAGCAGTTTTTCGGGACTAGCGGGAGGAGGCAGGGCCGATGAGCAGTTCTTC
>TRBJ1-2|few|NA|TRBV7-9
CASSLSGNNGYTF
TGTGCCAGCAGCTTATCAGGGAATAATGGCTACACCTTC
>TRBJ2-3|NA|NA|TRBV2
CASRGSRTDTQYF
TGTGCCAGCCGCGGGTCTAGAACAGATACGCAGTATTTT
>TRBJ1-2|many|NA|TRBV28
CASSFLGRVDSLAYGYTF
TGTGCCAGCAGTTTCCTTGGGAGGGTGGACAGCCTTGCTTATGGCTACACCTTC
>TRBJ1-3|many|TRBD1|TRBV10-3
CAISDMGQARSGNTIYF
TGTGCCATCAGTGATATGGGACAGGCCCGCTCTGGAAACACCATATATTTT
>TRBJ1-6|few|NA|TRBV3-1
CASSQDHGAANSPLHF
TGTGCCAGCAGCCAAGATCACGGGGCGGCGAATTCACCCCTCCACTTT
>TRBJ2-1|many|NA|TRBV3-1
CASSQEDYEQFF
TGTGCCAGCAGCCAAGAAGACTATGAGCAGTTCTTC
>TRBJ1-6|NA|NA|TRBV20-1
CSASYRDGHNSPLHF
TGCAGTGCTAGTTACAGGGACGGTCATAATTCACCCCTCCACTTT
>TRBJ2-1|NA|TRBD2|TRBV15
CATSRDRTSGSYNEQFF
TGTGCCACCAGCAGGGACCGGACTAGCGGGTCTTACAATGAGCAGTTCTTC
>TRBJ1-5|many|NA|TRBV3-1
CASSQILNQPQHF
TGTGCCAGCAGCCAAATCCTCAATCAGCCCCAGCATTTT
>TRBJ2-6|few|NA|TRBV7-3
CASSLNWQGPLSSGANVLTF
TGTGCCAGCAGCTTAAATTGGCAGGGGCCTCTCTCCTCTGGGGCCAACGTCCTGACTTTC